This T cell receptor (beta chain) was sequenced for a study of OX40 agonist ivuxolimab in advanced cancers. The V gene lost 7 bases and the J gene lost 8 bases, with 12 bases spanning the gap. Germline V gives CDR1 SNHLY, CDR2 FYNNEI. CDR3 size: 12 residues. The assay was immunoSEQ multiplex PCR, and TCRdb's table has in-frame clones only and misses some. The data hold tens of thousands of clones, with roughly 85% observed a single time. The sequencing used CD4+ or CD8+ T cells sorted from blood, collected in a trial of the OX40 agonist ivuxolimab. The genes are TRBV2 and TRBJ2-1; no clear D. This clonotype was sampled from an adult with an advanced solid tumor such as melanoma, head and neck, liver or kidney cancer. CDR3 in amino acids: CASMRRFHEQFF. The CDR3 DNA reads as TGTGCCAGCATGCGGCGTTTTCATGAGCAGTTCTTC.